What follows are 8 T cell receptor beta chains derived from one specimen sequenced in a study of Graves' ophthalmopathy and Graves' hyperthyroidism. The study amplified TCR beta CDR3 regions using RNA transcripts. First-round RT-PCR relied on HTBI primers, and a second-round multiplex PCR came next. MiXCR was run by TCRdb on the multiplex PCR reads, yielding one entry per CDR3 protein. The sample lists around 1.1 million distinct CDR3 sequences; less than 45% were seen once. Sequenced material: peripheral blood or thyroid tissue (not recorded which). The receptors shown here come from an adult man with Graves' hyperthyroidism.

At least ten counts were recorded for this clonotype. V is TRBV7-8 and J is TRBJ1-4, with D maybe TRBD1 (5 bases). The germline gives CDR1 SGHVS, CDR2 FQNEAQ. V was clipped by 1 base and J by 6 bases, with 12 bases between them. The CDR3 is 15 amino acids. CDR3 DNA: TGTGCCAGCAGCTTAGGTCTTCGGGGGGATGAAAAACTGTTTTTT. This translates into CASSLGLRGDEKLFF.

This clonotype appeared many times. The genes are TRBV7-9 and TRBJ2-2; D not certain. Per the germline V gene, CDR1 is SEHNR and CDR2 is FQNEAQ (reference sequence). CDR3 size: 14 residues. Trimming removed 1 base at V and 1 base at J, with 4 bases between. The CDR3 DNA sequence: TGTGCCAGCAGCTTAGAGGTGAACACCGGGGAGCTGTTTTTT. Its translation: CASSLEVNTGELFF.

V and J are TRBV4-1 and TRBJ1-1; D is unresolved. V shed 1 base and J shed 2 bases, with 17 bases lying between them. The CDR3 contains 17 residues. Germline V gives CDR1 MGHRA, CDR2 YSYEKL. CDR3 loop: CASSQVGRTRGNTEAFF. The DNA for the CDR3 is TGCGCCAGCAGCCAAGTCGGCAGGACGCGGGGTAACACTGAAGCTTTCTTT.

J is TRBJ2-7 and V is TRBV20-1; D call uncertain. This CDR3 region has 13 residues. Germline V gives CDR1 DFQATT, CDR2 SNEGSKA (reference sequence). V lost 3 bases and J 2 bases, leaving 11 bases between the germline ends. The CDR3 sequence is CSASSQPTYEQYF. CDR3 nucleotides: TGCAGTGCTAGTAGCCAGCCTACCTACGAGCAGTACTTC.

The CDR3 is CASSTDITYEQYF. The CDR3, as DNA: TGTGCCAGCAGCACAGACATTACCTACGAGCAGTACTTC. This chain connects TRBV5-8 to TRBJ2-7, with unresolved D. V shed 4 bases and J shed 2 bases, with 10 bases lying between them. Germline lookup yields CDR1 SGHTS and CDR2 YDEGEE. This CDR3 is built from 13 residues.

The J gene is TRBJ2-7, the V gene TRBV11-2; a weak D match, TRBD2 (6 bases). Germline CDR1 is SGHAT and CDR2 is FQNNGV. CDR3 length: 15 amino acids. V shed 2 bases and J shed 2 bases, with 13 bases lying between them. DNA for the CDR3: TGTGCCAGCAGCTTAACAGCAGGCGGGGCCTACGAGCAGTACTTC. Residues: CASSLTAGGAYEQYF. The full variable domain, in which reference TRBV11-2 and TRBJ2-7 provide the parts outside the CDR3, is EAGVAQSPRYKIIEKRQSVAFWCNPISGHATLYWYQQILGQGPKLLIQFQNNGVVDDSQLPKDRFSAERLKGVDSTLKIQPAKLEDSAVYLCASSLTAGGAYEQYFGPGTRLTVT.

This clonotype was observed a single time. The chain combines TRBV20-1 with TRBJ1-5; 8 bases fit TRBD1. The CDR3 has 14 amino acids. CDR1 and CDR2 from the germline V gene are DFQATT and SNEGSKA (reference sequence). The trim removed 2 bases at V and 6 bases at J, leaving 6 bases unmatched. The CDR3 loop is CSARPRGPSQPQHF. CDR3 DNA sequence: TGCAGTGCTAGACCCAGGGGGCCGAGTCAGCCCCAGCATTTT.

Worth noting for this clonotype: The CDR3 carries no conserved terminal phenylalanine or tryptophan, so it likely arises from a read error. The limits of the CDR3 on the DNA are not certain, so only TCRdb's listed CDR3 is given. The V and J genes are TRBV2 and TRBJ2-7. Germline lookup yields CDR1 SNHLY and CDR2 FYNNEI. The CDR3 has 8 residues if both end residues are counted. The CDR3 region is CASSETSA.